The present entry profiles one T cell receptor beta chain with its context. Its antigen remains unidentified. The source of the sample is a study of OX40 agonist ivuxolimab in advanced cancers. Profiling relied on immunoSEQ multiplex PCR, and the TCRdb table lists in-frame clones only, not all of them. In the table there are under 30,000 clones, roughly 91% of which are singletons. V lost 3 bases and J 0 bases, leaving 9 bases between the germline ends. In germline, CDR1 is MNHNS, CDR2 SASEGT. This CDR3 spans 15 amino acids. Overall study findings and caveats: More expanded clones were seen, on average, in CD8+ T cells than in CD4+. Patients who responded partially at 0.1-3.0 mg/kg showed clonal expansion ranking among the lowest.

This sequence joins TRBV6-1 and TRBJ1-3, with unresolved D. The sequence came from an adult with an advanced solid tumor such as melanoma, head and neck, liver or kidney cancer. The sequenced sample was CD4+ or CD8+ T cells sorted from blood, obtained in a trial of the OX40 agonist ivuxolimab. CDR3 in amino acids: CASSETWSSGNTIYF. CDR3 sequence (DNA): TGTGCCAGCAGTGAGACTTGGAGCTCTGGAAACACCATATATTTT.